These 20 T cell receptor beta chains came from one sample sequenced in a study of graft-versus-host responses after intestinal transplantation. Some clones are missing from TCRdb's copy, which holds only in-frame ones; the method was immunoSEQ multiplex PCR. The sample consists of some 10,000 clones, 31% of them appearing once. Source: alloreactive CD4+ T cells from a mixed lymphocyte reaction culture, taken before transplantation. Subset described: CFSE-low proliferating T cells sorted from roughly six-day pre-transplant mixed lymphocyte reaction (GvH or HvG direction). The receptors derive from a human patient who was an organ donor for intestinal transplantation.

The chain carries TRBV5-6 and TRBJ2-7, with 8 nucleotides matching TRBD1. CDR1 is SGHDT, CDR2 YYEEEE, per germline. The CDR3 loop spans 14 amino acids. V lost 0 bases, J lost 5 bases, and 4 bases stayed unmatched. The CDR3 spells CASSLVSGGHEQYF. The CDR3 region has the DNA TGTGCCAGCAGCTTGGTCTCAGGGGGCCACGAGCAGTACTTC.

The chain is built from TRBV27 and TRBJ2-1; TRBD2 might be the D (5 bases). Germline CDR1 MNHEY, CDR2 SMNVEV (reference sequence). Between the trimmed V and J ends, which lost 4 bases and 1 base, there was a span of 14 bases. This CDR3 spans 16 amino acids. In nucleotides, the CDR3 is TGTGCCAGCAGTTCCGTGGCGGGCGGTTCCTACAATGAGCAGTTCTTC. Translating gives CASSSVAGGSYNEQFF.

The chain couples TRBV2 to TRBJ1-1; no reliable D call. V dropped 4 bases and J dropped 10 bases, with 10 bases sitting between them. CDR1 and CDR2 (germline): SNHLY, FYNNEI. CDR3 length equals 11 residues. Here the CDR3 reads CASSVLRIAFF. In DNA, the CDR3 is TGTGCCAGCAGTGTTTTAAGGATAGCTTTCTTT.

The genes are TRBV28 and TRBJ1-1; D may be TRBD1 (6 bases). The CDR3 covers 16 residues. The V gene lost 4 bases and the J gene lost 9 bases, with 24 bases spanning the gap. Germline CDR1 reads MDHEN; CDR2 reads SYDVKM. For the CDR3, the DNA is TGTGCCAGCAGTTCCACAGGGTTAGTGGAGGTGGCTAAAGCTTTCTTT. As protein: CASSSTGLVEVAKAFF.

A word on this clone: The same CDR3 is also encoded by other DNA sequences in this sample. This chain connects TRBV12-5 to TRBJ1-1; the match to TRBD1 covers 8 bases. The trim removed 3 bases at V and 4 bases at J, leaving 1 base unmatched. Germline V gene lookup returns CDR1 LGHNT and CDR2 FRNRAP. The length of the CDR3 is 13 residues. The CDR3: CASGLTGGTEAFF. The CDR3 region has the DNA TGTGCTAGTGGTTTAACAGGGGGCACTGAAGCTTTCTTT.

The genes are TRBV28 and TRBJ1-1; D is undetermined. Germline CDR1 MDHEN, CDR2 SYDVKM. The germline V and J ends were trimmed by 7 bases and 0 bases, with 15 bases remaining between them. This CDR3 region has 15 residues. The CDR3 DNA sequence: TGTGCCAGCACTCACAGACGGTTGCTGAACACTGAAGCTTTCTTT. This sequence encodes CASTHRRLLNTEAFF. Full variable domain (missing parts from reference TRBV28 and TRBJ1-1): DVKVTQSSRYLVKRTGEKVFLECVQDMDHENMFWYRQDPGLGLRLIYFSYDVKMKEKGDIPEGYSVSREKKERFSLILESASTNQTSMYLCASTHRRLLNTEAFFGQGTRLTVV.

V usage is TRBV19 and J usage is TRBJ1-6; a possible D gene is TRBD1 (6 bases). V was trimmed by 6 bases and J by 0 bases, leaving 9 bases between them. Germline V gene data show CDR1 as LNHDA and CDR2 as SQIVND (reference sequence). CDR3 size: 15 residues. The CDR3 loop is CASRRQASYNSPLHF. The CDR3, as DNA: TGTGCCAGTAGACGACAGGCCTCCTATAATTCACCCCTCCACTTT.

This clone was seen more than once but under ten times. This sequence joins TRBV4-3 and TRBJ1-6, with 7 bases lining up with TRBD1. Germline trimming cut 3 bases from V and 11 bases from J; bases unmatched to any gene: 7. This CDR3 spans 14 amino acids. Per germline, CDR1 LGHNA and CDR2 YSLEER. CDR3 residues: CASSQDDRVTPLHF. CDR3 nucleotides: TGCGCCAGCAGCCAGGACGACAGGGTTACACCCCTCCACTTT.

This clone was counted only a few times. Mismatch with germline at one junction end may stem from a read error. This chain links TRBV5-3 with TRBJ1-2; D may be TRBD1 (5 bases). TRBV5-3 is classed as an ORF, of uncertain function. This CDR3 comprises 12 residues. The CDR3 here is CASSFAPGGYTF. In nucleotides, the CDR3 is TGTGCCAGCAGCTTTGCCCCAGGGGGCTACACCTTC.

This clone is medium-sized (0.01 to 0.1%). The gene calls are TRBV19 and TRBJ1-6; 8 bases are a match to TRBD1. The junction had 2 bases not matched to a gene; V was cut back by 4 bases and J by 6 bases. CDR3 size: 14 residues. Germline V gives CDR1 LNHDA, CDR2 SQIVND (reference sequence). The CDR3 sequence: CASSTGGFNSPLHF. The CDR3 region has the DNA TGTGCCAGTAGTACAGGGGGCTTTAATTCACCCCTCCACTTT. Filled out from reference TRBV19 and TRBJ1-6, the complete variable domain reads DGGITQSPKYLFRKEGQNVTLSCEQNLNHDAMYWYRQDPGQGLRLIYYSQIVNDFQKGDIAEGYSVSREKKESFPLTVTSAQKNPTAFYLCASSTGGFNSPLHFGNGTRLTVT.

In this sample, this clone is medium-sized. V is TRBV23-1 and J is TRBJ2-7; TRBD1 agrees at 8 bases. TRBV23-1 is an ORF, with its function uncertain. The V and J ends lost 3 bases and 0 bases, in that order; junction bases with no gene match: 19. The CDR3 has 20 residues. DNA for the CDR3: TGCGCCAGCAGTCATTCCTCTAGTTCGGACAGGGAGACCAACTCCTACGAGCAGTACTTC. Translating gives CASSHSSSSDRETNSYEQYF.

This clone came up a few times. V usage is TRBV15 and J usage is TRBJ2-3; D is undetermined. The CDR3 has 13 residues. Trimming took off 4 bases at V and 0 bases at J, with 5 bases between the two ends. Per germline, CDR1 LNHNV and CDR2 YYDKDF (reference sequence). The CDR3 region has the DNA TGTGCCACCAGCACTATCAGCACAGATACGCAGTATTTT. Amino acid sequence: CATSTISTDTQYF.

Judged by abundance, this clone is medium-sized (0.01 to 0.1%). The V and J genes are TRBV23-1 and TRBJ1-1, with TRBD1 as a possible D gene (6 bases). TRBV23-1 is an open reading frame, and its role is uncertain. The CDR3 totals 15 residues. Trimming left V 3 bases short and J 1 base short, with 12 bases between. CDR3: CASSHWSGANTEAFF. CDR3 DNA: TGCGCCAGCAGTCATTGGTCAGGGGCGAACACTGAAGCTTTCTTT.

This clone has just a few counts. The V gene is TRBV7-8, the J gene TRBJ1-1; D may be TRBD1 (6 bases). Trimming pared 0 bases from V and 6 bases from J, leaving 17 bases between. In germline, CDR1 is SGHVS, CDR2 FQNEAQ. CDR3 length: 16 residues. The CDR3 loop reads CASSLAGRRGRAEAFF. The CDR3 coding sequence is TGTGCCAGCAGCTTAGCCGGCAGGCGGGGGCGGGCTGAAGCTTTCTTT. Combining the CDR3 with reference TRBV7-8 and TRBJ1-1 gives the whole variable domain GAGVSQSPRYKVAKRGQDVALRCDPISGHVSLFWYQQALGQGPEFLTYFQNEAQLDKSGLPSDRFFAERPEGSVSTLKIQRTQQEDSAVYLCASSLAGRRGRAEAFFGQGTRLTVV.

The chain uses TRBV5-1 and TRBJ2-3, with TRBD1 as a possible D gene (5 bases). Germline lookup yields CDR1 SGHRS and CDR2 YFSETQ. The CDR3 length is 14 residues. The V and J ends lost 7 bases and 6 bases respectively, with 18 bases between them. The chain's CDR3 is CASSWAGLTDTQYF. CDR3 DNA: TGCGCCAGCTCCTGGGCAGGGCTGACGGATACGCAGTATTTT.

The genes are TRBV19 and TRBJ1-1; D call uncertain. Trimming took off 9 bases at V and 5 bases at J, with 16 bases between the two ends. Looked up from germline, CDR1 is LNHDA and CDR2 is SQIVND (reference sequence). The CDR3 length is 13 residues. As DNA, the CDR3 is TGTGCCAGCCGCGATGGGCGGTTGACTGAAGCTTTCTTT. This translates into CASRDGRLTEAFF. Drawing the rest from reference TRBV19 and TRBJ1-1, the complete variable domain is DGGITQSPKYLFRKEGQNVTLSCEQNLNHDAMYWYRQDPGQGLRLIYYSQIVNDFQKGDIAEGYSVSREKKESFPLTVTSAQKNPTAFYLCASRDGRLTEAFFGQGTRLTVV.

This clone is a singleton in its sample. This sequence joins TRBV9 and TRBJ1-2; 7 nucleotides match TRBD1. The V gene's germline CDR1 is SGDLS and CDR2 YYNGEE. V shed 3 bases, J shed 0 bases, and the junction held 8 bases outside the gene matches. The length of the CDR3 is 16 residues. The CDR3 protein is CASSAYPGTANYGYTF. CDR3 sequence (DNA): TGTGCCAGCAGCGCATACCCCGGGACAGCTAACTATGGCTACACCTTC. Drawing the rest from reference TRBV9 and TRBJ1-2, the complete variable domain is DSGVTQTPKHLITATGQRVTLRCSPRSGDLSVYWYQQSLDQGLQFLIQYYNGEERAKGNILERFSAQQFPDLHSELNLSSLELGDSALYFCASSAYPGTANYGYTFGSGTRLTVV.

This chain joins TRBV5-1 and TRBJ1-6; TRBD1 matches 8 bases. The J segment lost 4 bases and the V segment lost 4 bases, leaving 4 bases of the junction unmatched. The CDR3 spans 15 residues. Per germline, CDR1 SGHRS and CDR2 YFSETQ. The CDR3 DNA sequence: TGCGCCAGCAGCGCCAGGACAGGGTATAATTCACCCCTCCACTTT. This sequence encodes CASSARTGYNSPLHF.

This clone was observed a single time. V usage is TRBV5-6 and J usage is TRBJ1-2, with D possibly TRBD1 on 6 matching bases. Germline V gene sequence: CDR1 SGHDT, CDR2 YYEEEE. This CDR3 has 14 amino acids. Trimming pared 2 bases from V and 5 bases from J, leaving 13 bases between. Written as DNA, the CDR3 is TGTGCCAGCAGCTTACACAAGGGGGGATATGGCTACACCTTC. This gives the protein CASSLHKGGYGYTF.

The chain carries TRBV30 and TRBJ1-3, with D maybe TRBD1 (5 bases). The CDR3 sequence is 14 residues long. Germline values: CDR1 GTSNPN, CDR2 SVGIG (reference sequence). V lost 0 bases and J 0 bases, leaving 6 bases between the germline ends. CDR3 nucleotides: TGTGCCTGGAGTGTGCAGGGCTCTGGAAACACCATATATTTT. Its protein is CAWSVQGSGNTIYF. The complete variable domain, with remaining parts taken from reference TRBV30 and TRBJ1-3, reads SQTIHQWPATLVQPVGSPLSLECTVEGTSNPNLYWYRQAAGRGLQLLFYSVGIGQISSEVPQNLSASRPQDRQFILSSKKLLLSDSGFYLCAWSVQGSGNTIYFGEGSWLTVV.